These 3 T cell receptor beta chains share one sample of origin, sequenced in a study of early T cells in non-severe SARS-CoV-2 infection. TCRdb re-called the 5' RACE reads with MiXCR, one entry per CDR3 protein. The sample consists of about 83,000 distinct CDR3 sequences, more than 9% of them appearing once. Sequencing used whole blood, obtained at baseline. The receptors stem from an adult who was a healthcare worker with PCR-confirmed SARS-CoV-2 infection or an uninfected control (not recorded which).

This clonotype has a handful of counts. The V and J genes are TRBV20-1 and TRBJ2-1; TRBD1 matches at 10 bases. V trimming: 6 bases; J trimming: 7 bases; junction bases outside the gene matches: 15. Germline V lookup: CDR1 DFQATT, CDR2 SNEGSKA (reference sequence). The CDR3 runs 16 residues. Here the CDR3 reads CSAPRRSGTGVNEQFF. In nucleotides, the CDR3 is TGCAGTGCGCCCAGGCGTTCCGGGACAGGGGTAAATGAGCAGTTCTTC.

In its sample, this clonotype was seen once. The gene calls are TRBV25-1 and TRBJ2-7, with D possibly being TRBD1 (5 bases). Trimming stripped 3 bases from V and 0 bases from J, with 6 bases between. Germline V gene data show CDR1 as MGHDK and CDR2 as SYGVNS. This CDR3 contains 13 residues. DNA for the CDR3: TGTGCCAGCAGTGATACAGGCTCCTACGAGCAGTACTTC. Translation gives CASSDTGSYEQYF.

The V gene is TRBV12-3 or TRBV12-4, the J gene TRBJ1-1; the D gene is possibly TRBD1 (5 bases). This CDR3 is 15 amino acids long. The V end was cut by 8 bases, the J end by 0 bases, with 16 bases between. The CDR3 DNA reads as TGTGCCAGCCTTGTAGGGGCTAGAATGAACACTGAAGCTTTCTTT. Translating gives CASLVGARMNTEAFF.